Presented here are 18 T cell receptor beta chains from one specimen sequenced in a study of cytomegalovirus exposure and HLA in healthy donors. Primers included in the PCR were 60 Vbeta and 13 Jbeta primers. Only in-frame clones appear in the TCRdb table, and some are missing; sequencing was by immunoSEQ multiplex PCR. The sample table sets out about 76,000 clones. The sample was PBMCs. All receptors come from a woman aged 40 to 50 in good health and CMV-seropositive.

This chain joins TRBV11-2 and TRBJ1-2; D gene uncertain. The CDR3 extends over 14 amino acids. CDR1 and CDR2 (germline): SGHAT, FQNNGV. V lost 2 bases, J lost 4 bases, and 11 bases lay in between. This chain's CDR3 is CASSLTALSYGYTF. CDR3 DNA: TGTGCCAGCAGCTTAACAGCATTGTCCTATGGCTACACCTTC.

The chain combines TRBV6-5 with TRBJ2-7; 11 bases align to TRBD2. Germline V gene lookup returns CDR1 MNHEY and CDR2 SVGAGI. This CDR3 is built from 15 residues. V trimming: 5 bases; J trimming: 2 bases; junction bases outside the gene matches: 5. As DNA, the CDR3 is TGTGCCAGCAGTACGGGACTAGCGGACCCCTACGAGCAGTACTTC. Amino acids: CASSTGLADPYEQYF.

V gene TRBV7-4 combines with J gene TRBJ2-2; D possibly corresponds to TRBD1 (6 bases). The CDR3 length is 13 residues. V dropped 6 bases and J dropped 5 bases, with 10 bases sitting between them. CDR1 is SGHVT, CDR2 SQSDAQ, per germline. CDR3: CASSPQGTGELFF. The CDR3 DNA follows: TGTGCCAGCAGTCCTCAGGGGACCGGGGAGCTGTTTTTT.

The chain employs TRBV11-2 and TRBJ1-6; perhaps TRBD1 as D (5 bases). The CDR3 extends over 13 amino acids. CDR1 and CDR2 from the germline V gene are SGHAT and FQNNGV. V dropped 4 bases and J dropped 9 bases, with 10 bases sitting between them. In nucleotides, the CDR3 is TGTGCCAGCAGCTACTCGGGGGTTTCACCCCTCCACTTT. It is translated as CASSYSGVSPLHF.

The chain links TRBV9 to TRBJ1-2, with 7 bases fitting TRBD1. In germline, CDR1 is SGDLS, CDR2 YYNGEE. This CDR3 is built from 15 residues. The junction had 10 bases not matched to a gene; V was cut back by 4 bases and J by 4 bases. The CDR3 nucleotides read TGTGCCAGCAGCTCCCGGACAGGAGTCCCCTATGGCTACACCTTC. Protein sequence: CASSSRTGVPYGYTF.

The chain uses TRBV6-1 and TRBJ1-4, with D tentatively TRBD1 (6 bases). V was cut by 5 bases and J by 3 bases, with 13 bases left in between. Germline CDR1 and CDR2: MNHNS and SASEGT. The CDR3 loop spans 15 amino acids. CDR3 DNA: TGTGCCAGCAGTTCTACAGGGAGACCTAATGAAAAACTGTTTTTT. It codes for CASSSTGRPNEKLFF.

The chain uses TRBV11-2 and TRBJ1-1; D perhaps matches TRBD1 (5 bases). The CDR3 contains 19 residues. Germline V CDR1 and CDR2: SGHAT, FQNNGV. V lost 0 bases, J lost 0 bases, and 20 bases lay in between. CDR3 sequence: CASSLDQLAWGRMNTEAFF. CDR3 DNA sequence: TGTGCCAGCAGCTTAGATCAGTTAGCGTGGGGGAGGATGAACACTGAAGCTTTCTTT. Filled out from reference TRBV11-2 and TRBJ1-1, the complete variable domain reads EAGVAQSPRYKIIEKRQSVAFWCNPISGHATLYWYQQILGQGPKLLIQFQNNGVVDDSQLPKDRFSAERLKGVDSTLKIQPAKLEDSAVYLCASSLDQLAWGRMNTEAFFGQGTRLTVV.

The gene calls are TRBV7-2 and TRBJ2-1, with D tentatively TRBD1 (5 bases). Germline values: CDR1 SGHTA, CDR2 FQGNSA. V was clipped by 1 base and J by 8 bases, with 18 bases between them. CDR3 length equals 16 residues. The CDR3: CASSLVGPRDGDEQFF. CDR3 bases: TGTGCCAGCAGCTTAGTAGGTCCCAGGGATGGAGATGAGCAGTTCTTC.

The V call is TRBV28, the J call TRBJ2-7, with 11 bases lining up with TRBD2. The CDR3 runs 15 residues. Germline V gives CDR1 MDHEN, CDR2 SYDVKM. V dropped 2 bases and J dropped 3; count of bases not matched to a gene: 3. The CDR3 spells CASSLLGTSGYEQYF. CDR3 nucleotides: TGTGCCAGCAGTTTACTCGGGACTAGCGGCTACGAGCAGTACTTC.

The V call is TRBV28, the J call TRBJ2-5; 7 nucleotides match TRBD1. The CDR3 sequence is 16 residues long. Per germline, CDR1 MDHEN and CDR2 SYDVKM. V shed 5 bases and J 2 bases; nucleotides not matched to a gene: 11. The CDR3 is CASSLYAGGNQETQYF. Here the CDR3 DNA reads TGTGCCAGCAGTCTTTACGCAGGGGGAAATCAAGAGACCCAGTACTTC.

The chain is built from TRBV7-2 and TRBJ2-7; D is possibly TRBD2 (5 bases). Trimming took 5 bases from V and 2 from J, leaving 16 bases between them. From germline, CDR1 is SGHTA and CDR2 FQGNSA. The CDR3 is made up of 15 amino acids. The CDR3 reads CASSAVGLAPYEQYF. CDR3 bases: TGTGCCAGCAGCGCTGTCGGGCTAGCTCCCTACGAGCAGTACTTC.

The V call is TRBV4-1, the J call TRBJ2-5; 9 bases are a match to TRBD2. The junction had 2 bases not matched to a gene; V was cut back by 1 base and J by 2 bases. CDR3 length equals 15 residues. CDR1 MGHRA and CDR2 YSYEKL come from the germline V gene. CDR3 protein: CASSQGGLAQETQYF. The CDR3 DNA follows: TGCGCCAGCAGCCAAGGGGGACTAGCTCAAGAGACCCAGTACTTC.

This sequence joins TRBV7-2 and TRBJ2-3; perhaps TRBD1 as D (5 bases). Per the germline V gene, CDR1 is SGHTA and CDR2 is FQGNSA. This CDR3 spans 15 amino acids. The germline V and J ends were trimmed by 1 base and 0 bases, with 8 bases remaining between them. CDR3 in DNA: TGTGCCAGCAGCTTAGACCAGGGCAGCACAGATACGCAGTATTTT. This encodes CASSLDQGSTDTQYF.

The CDR3 protein is CASSLGETRLAGYSYEQYF. CDR3 sequence (DNA): TGTGCCAGCAGCTTAGGGGAAACTCGACTAGCGGGGTACTCCTACGAGCAGTACTTC. The rearrangement joins TRBV7-9 to TRBJ2-7; 11 bases are a match to TRBD2. Looked up from germline, CDR1 is SEHNR and CDR2 is FQNEAQ (reference sequence). The CDR3 consists of 19 residues. V was clipped by 1 base and J by 0 bases; unmatched bases: 11.

V and J are TRBV5-5 and TRBJ2-1, with D unclear. Germline CDR1 reads SGHKS; CDR2 reads YYEKEE (reference sequence). This CDR3 is 15 amino acids long. V lost 0 bases, J lost 0 bases, and 7 bases lay in between. The CDR3 sequence is CASSLAIGSYNEQFF. In nucleotides, the CDR3 is TGTGCCAGCAGCTTGGCAATCGGCTCCTACAATGAGCAGTTCTTC.

The rearrangement links TRBV15 to TRBJ2-2, with 9 bases fitting TRBD2. The J segment lost 4 bases and the V segment lost 4 bases, leaving 10 bases of the junction unmatched. The CDR3 consists of 17 residues. Germline values: CDR1 LNHNV, CDR2 YYDKDF (reference sequence). The CDR3 reads CATSTTPVAGVTGELFF. As DNA, the CDR3 is TGTGCCACCAGCACTACTCCGGTAGCGGGGGTCACCGGGGAGCTGTTTTTT.

The chain combines TRBV6-5 with TRBJ1-1; no reliable D call. Per germline, CDR1 MNHEY and CDR2 SVGAGI. Trimming left V 6 bases short and J 3 bases short, with 11 bases between. The length of the CDR3 is 13 residues. As DNA, the CDR3 is TGTGCCAGCAGCCACGGGAGATACACTGAAGCTTTCTTT. The encoded protein is CASSHGRYTEAFF.

To note about this clone: Its ends do not fully match the called genes, so a read error is possible. Different DNA sequences within this sample yield the same CDR3. The CDR3 reads CASSYRVAGRNEQFF. The CDR3 bases are TGCGCCAGCAGTTACCGGGTAGCGGGGAGGAATGAGCAGTTCTTC. The chain recombines TRBV6-6 with TRBJ2-1, with 8 bases lining up with TRBD2. CDR1 and CDR2 from the germline V gene are MNHNY and SVGAGI (reference sequence). CDR3 length: 15 residues.